This T cell receptor (beta chain) was captured in a study of monozygotic twins with inflammatory bowel disease. The CDR3 has 12 residues. Germline CDR1 and CDR2: SQVTM and ANQGSEA. Overall study findings and caveats: Twins with IBD had fewer clonotypes in common with others than healthy twins, particularly during disease activity.

Phlebotomy per donor yielded a single 2.5 ml blood sample. Notes on this clonotype: Its antigen is currently unknown.

From the 5' RACE reads, TCRdb lists one entry per CDR3 protein and no DNA. The sample table includes 85,000 to 110,000 distinct CDR3 sequences. The chain uses TRBV29-1 and TRBJ1-5; lacking DNA, the TRBD1 call made by TCRdb goes unchecked. The specimen was blood. This sequence was found in a human donor with ulcerative colitis or Crohn's disease, or a healthy co-twin of an affected twin (not recorded which). The CDR3: CSVGAANQPQHF.